Shown below are 24 T cell receptor beta chains from a single sample sequenced in a study of blood T cell repertoires in COVID-19. Generated by immunoSEQ multiplex PCR, the TCRdb table keeps only in-frame clones and is missing some. The repertoire holds 120,000 to 150,000 clones, with 80% as singletons. Sequencing input: peripheral blood. All receptors derive from a woman in her fifties or sixties with acute or convalescent COVID-19.

The J gene is TRBJ2-4, the V gene TRBV6-2 or TRBV6-3; D call uncertain. V dropped 2 bases and J dropped 8 bases, with 13 bases sitting between them. Germline V lookup: CDR1 MNHEY, CDR2 SVGEGT. The CDR3 loop spans 14 amino acids. The CDR3 DNA sequence: TGTGCCAGCAGTTACATTGGGTCGGCGGACATTCAGTACTTC. Protein product: CASSYIGSADIQYF.

V and J are TRBV3-1 (or the pseudogene TRBV3-2) and TRBJ2-7; 7 nucleotides align to TRBD1. This CDR3 is 15 amino acids long. J gave up 7 bases and V 1 base, and 10 bases lay outside the gene matches. Germline V gene sequence: CDR1 LGHDT, CDR2 YNNKEL (reference sequence). In DNA form, the CDR3 reads TGTGCCAGCAGCCAAGCTTTAGGGACAGCAGGGGAGCAGTACTTC. Translation: CASSQALGTAGEQYF.

This chain connects TRBV28 to TRBJ1-1; 12 positions match TRBD1. Looked up from germline, CDR1 is MDHEN and CDR2 is SYDVKM. The CDR3 is 12 residues long. V gave up 10 bases and J gave up 11 bases; unmatched junction bases: 8. CDR3 sequence: CATLGQGALAFF. The DNA for the CDR3 is TGTGCCACCCTGGGACAGGGGGCATTGGCTTTCTTT.

This sequence joins TRBV24-1 and TRBJ2-5, with TRBD2 matching over 10 bases. CDR1 is KGHDR and CDR2 is SFDVKD in the germline V gene. J was trimmed by 2 bases and V by 6 bases; bases with no gene match: 8. The CDR3 runs to 16 residues. This CDR3 reads CATSPSGGDQQETQYF. For the CDR3, the DNA is TGTGCCACCAGTCCTAGCGGGGGTGACCAGCAAGAGACCCAGTACTTC.

This clone was recorded once. V usage is TRBV28 and J usage is TRBJ1-1; 7 bases map to TRBD1. The CDR3 runs to 18 residues. Germline CDR1 reads MDHEN; CDR2 reads SYDVKM. V gave up 5 bases and J gave up 0 bases; unmatched junction bases: 15. This CDR3 reads CASSPAAGGTGLNTEAFF. The CDR3 coding sequence is TGTGCCAGCAGTCCAGCTGCAGGGGGAACAGGACTGAACACTGAAGCTTTCTTT. Based on the CDR3 plus reference TRBV28 and TRBJ1-1, the full variable domain is DVKVTQSSRYLVKRTGEKVFLECVQDMDHENMFWYRQDPGLGLRLIYFSYDVKMKEKGDIPEGYSVSREKKERFSLILESASTNQTSMYLCASSPAAGGTGLNTEAFFGQGTRLTVV.

The rearrangement joins TRBV4-3 to TRBJ1-1; 7 nucleotides line up with TRBD1. The V gene's germline CDR1 is LGHNA and CDR2 YSLEER. The J segment lost 2 bases and the V segment lost 4 bases, leaving 4 bases of the junction unmatched. This CDR3 is 14 amino acids long. The CDR3 loop is CASSPTGPNTEAFF. The CDR3 DNA sequence: TGCGCCAGCAGCCCGACAGGGCCTAACACTGAAGCTTTCTTT.

The chain recombines TRBV6-2 or TRBV6-3 with TRBJ2-1; a possible D gene is TRBD1 (6 bases). The length of the CDR3 is 13 residues. Germline V gene lookup returns CDR1 MNHEY and CDR2 SVGEGT. Trimming pared 5 bases from V and 9 bases from J, leaving 14 bases between. The CDR3 region has the DNA TGTGCCAGCAGTGGATTTGGGGGCGTTGAGCAGTTCTTC. Amino acids: CASSGFGGVEQFF.

CDR3 in DNA: TGTGCCAGCAGCCAAGCCCGGAACACCGACAGAAACTTCAATCAGCCCCAGCATTTT. Translated, it gives CASSQARNTDRNFNQPQHF. This rearrangement joins TRBV3-1 (or the pseudogene TRBV3-2) to TRBJ1-5, with D possibly matching TRBD1 (5 bases). The CDR3 runs to 19 residues. The germline V gene encodes CDR1 LGHDT and CDR2 YNNKEL (reference sequence). V was shortened by 1 base and J by 3 bases, with 22 bases between the two germline ends.

Only one count was recorded for this clone. The genes are TRBV7-2 and TRBJ1-2; TRBD1 agrees at 9 bases. Per the germline V gene, CDR1 is SGHTA and CDR2 is FQGNSA. The CDR3 is 15 amino acids. The J segment lost 7 bases and the V segment lost 3 bases, leaving 9 bases of the junction unmatched. The DNA of the CDR3 is TGTGCCAGCAGCTTCACAGGGGGCACTCAAGGTGGCTACACCTTC. It codes for CASSFTGGTQGGYTF.

This clone was seen only once. This chain connects TRBV30 to TRBJ2-7; D possibly corresponds to TRBD1 (5 bases). CDR1 is GTSNPN, CDR2 SVGIG, per germline (reference sequence). Trimming removed 5 bases from V and 2 bases from J, with 7 bases in between. This CDR3 region has 11 residues. This CDR3 is CAWSTAYEQYF. The CDR3 nucleotides read TGTGCCTGGTCGACAGCCTACGAGCAGTACTTC.

The chain combines TRBV4-3 with TRBJ1-2; D remains ambiguous. Per germline, CDR1 LGHNA and CDR2 YSLEER. The ends were cut back, 0 bases at V and 4 bases at J, with 18 bases in the middle. This CDR3 region has 17 residues. As DNA, the CDR3 is TGCGCCAGCAGCCAAGACCGAAACGGAGGCAGTTTCTATGGCTACACCTTC. This sequence encodes CASSQDRNGGSFYGYTF.

The rearrangement links TRBV19 to TRBJ1-1; TRBD1 might be the D (6 bases). The CDR3 contains 13 residues. CDR1 and CDR2 from the germline V gene are LNHDA and SQIVND (reference sequence). The ends were cut back, 10 bases at V and 2 bases at J, with 14 bases in the middle. The CDR3 DNA reads as TGTGCCACCTCGGACAGAGTTAACACTGAAGCTTTCTTT. This gives the protein CATSDRVNTEAFF.

The rearrangement joins TRBV19 to TRBJ1-2, with 7 bases matching TRBD1. Looked up from germline, CDR1 is LNHDA and CDR2 is SQIVND (reference sequence). J was trimmed by 0 bases and V by 8 bases; bases with no gene match: 6. CDR3 length: 14 residues. This CDR3 is CASGRDSPNYGYTF. In nucleotides, the CDR3 is TGTGCCAGTGGCCGGGACAGTCCTAACTATGGCTACACCTTC.

This chain joins TRBV7-6 and TRBJ2-7, with no clear D. The V and J ends lost 2 bases and 6 bases respectively, with 17 bases between them. The CDR3 sequence is 15 residues long. In germline, CDR1 is SGHVS, CDR2 FNYEAQ. This CDR3 reads CASSLLPSDTSEQYF. CDR3 bases: TGTGCCAGCAGCTTACTCCCTTCCGACACGTCCGAGCAGTACTTC.

The chain is built from TRBV12-3 or TRBV12-4 and TRBJ2-7; D gene unclear. This CDR3 is 12 amino acids long. Between the trimmed V and J ends, which lost 3 bases and 5 bases, there was a span of 8 bases. The CDR3 sequence: CASSLFRNEQYF. The DNA of the CDR3 is TGTGCCAGCAGTTTGTTTAGAAACGAGCAGTACTTC.

The chain links TRBV6-2 or TRBV6-3 to TRBJ1-6, with D unclear. V lost 6 bases to trimming and J lost 10 bases, with 13 bases between them. CDR3 length: 13 residues. Looked up from germline, CDR1 is MNHEY and CDR2 is SVGEGT. This CDR3 reads CASSDSGWSPLHF. The CDR3, as DNA: TGTGCCAGCAGCGATTCAGGATGGTCACCCCTCCACTTT.

V is TRBV7-7 and J is TRBJ2-1; D gene uncertain. Germline V gives CDR1 SSHAT, CDR2 FNYEAQ (reference sequence). The CDR3 extends over 13 amino acids. The V end was cut by 1 base, the J end by 5 bases, with 6 bases between. In DNA form, the CDR3 reads TGTGCCAGCAGCTTAGGGCCAAACAATGAGCAGTTCTTC. It codes for CASSLGPNNEQFF.

As concerns this clone: This CDR3 is also generated by other DNA sequences in the sample. The chain combines TRBV27 with TRBJ1-1, with D uncertain. V was clipped by 6 bases and J by 5 bases, with 10 bases between them. The CDR3 extends over 12 amino acids. The germline CDR1 and CDR2 sequences are MNHEY and SMNVEV (reference sequence). CDR3 protein: CASSPGGTEAFF. CDR3 sequence (DNA): TGTGCCAGCAGCCCGGGTGGTACTGAAGCTTTCTTT.

The chain combines TRBV19 with TRBJ1-4, with D perhaps TRBD1 (5 bases). The V gene's germline CDR1 is LNHDA and CDR2 SQIVND (reference sequence). Between the trimmed V and J ends, which lost 4 bases and 6 bases, there was a span of 12 bases. The CDR3 totals 14 residues. CDR3 bases: TGTGCCAGTAGTACAGACAGTCGTCATGAAAAACTGTTTTTT. Encoded protein: CASSTDSRHEKLFF. Full variable domain (missing parts from reference TRBV19 and TRBJ1-4): DGGITQSPKYLFRKEGQNVTLSCEQNLNHDAMYWYRQDPGQGLRLIYYSQIVNDFQKGDIAEGYSVSREKKESFPLTVTSAQKNPTAFYLCASSTDSRHEKLFFGSGTQLSVL.

The chain is built from TRBV7-8 and TRBJ1-2; 9 bases line up with TRBD1. From germline, CDR1 is SGHVS and CDR2 FQNEAQ. V lost 4 bases and J lost 3; bases outside the gene matches: 6. This CDR3 comprises 15 residues. This CDR3 is CASSWGQGLYYGYTF. CDR3 nucleotide sequence: TGTGCCAGCAGCTGGGGACAGGGTCTTTACTATGGCTACACCTTC.

J is TRBJ1-4 and V is TRBV4-3, with TRBD1 matching 7 bases. The trim removed 1 base at V and 8 bases at J, leaving 4 bases unmatched. Germline V gene sequence: CDR1 LGHNA, CDR2 YSLEER. This CDR3 region has 14 residues. The CDR3 protein is CASSQVGGQEKLFF. CDR3 DNA sequence: TGCGCCAGCAGCCAAGTAGGGGGCCAAGAAAAACTGTTTTTT.

A few counts support this clone. The chain links TRBV18 to TRBJ2-2; possible D gene TRBD1, 6 bases. Trimming removed 5 bases from V and 1 base from J, with 8 bases in between. CDR1 and CDR2 (germline): KGHSH, LQKENI. CDR3 length equals 14 residues. DNA for the CDR3: TGTGCCAGCTCAGGGGACATGAACACCGGGGAGCTGTTTTTT. It codes for CASSGDMNTGELFF.

The chain has TRBV6-5 and TRBJ1-3, with TRBD1 matching over 7 bases. Trimming cost V 4 bases and J 7 bases; bases outside gene matches: 7. The CDR3 is 14 residues long. Per germline, CDR1 MNHEY and CDR2 SVGAGI. For the CDR3, the DNA is TGTGCCAGCAGTTTAGGGGGCCCCGCCAACACCATATATTTT. It codes for CASSLGGPANTIYF.

This clone was seen only once. This chain joins TRBV15 and TRBJ1-1, with D possibly TRBD1 on 6 matching bases. Germline CDR1 and CDR2: LNHNV and YYDKDF (reference sequence). This CDR3 is 12 amino acids long. Trimming shortened V by 7 bases and J by 4 bases, and 10 bases separated the two germline ends. The CDR3 region is CATMVGGTEAFF. Written as DNA, the CDR3 is TGTGCCACCATGGTAGGGGGCACTGAAGCTTTCTTT. Drawing the rest from reference TRBV15 and TRBJ1-1, the complete variable domain is DAMVIQNPRYQVTQFGKPVTLSCSQTLNHNVMYWYQQKSSQAPKLLFHYYDKDFNNEADTPDNFQSRRPNTSFCFLDIRSPGLGDTAMYLCATMVGGTEAFFGQGTRLTVV.